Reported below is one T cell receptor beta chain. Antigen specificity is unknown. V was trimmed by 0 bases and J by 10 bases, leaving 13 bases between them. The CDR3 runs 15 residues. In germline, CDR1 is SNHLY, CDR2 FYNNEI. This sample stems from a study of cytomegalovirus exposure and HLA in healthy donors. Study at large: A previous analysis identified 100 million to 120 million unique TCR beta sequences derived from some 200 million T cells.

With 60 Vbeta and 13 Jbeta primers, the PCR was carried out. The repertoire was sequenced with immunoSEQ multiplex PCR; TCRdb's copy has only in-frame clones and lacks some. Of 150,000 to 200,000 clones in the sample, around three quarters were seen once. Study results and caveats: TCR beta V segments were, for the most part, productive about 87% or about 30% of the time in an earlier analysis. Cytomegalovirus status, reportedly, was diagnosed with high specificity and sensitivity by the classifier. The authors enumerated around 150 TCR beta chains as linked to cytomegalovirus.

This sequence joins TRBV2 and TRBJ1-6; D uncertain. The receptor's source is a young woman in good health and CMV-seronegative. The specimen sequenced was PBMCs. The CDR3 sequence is CASSEARSLISPLHF. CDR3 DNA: TGTGCCAGCAGTGAAGCGCGGAGCCTGATCTCACCCCTCCACTTT.